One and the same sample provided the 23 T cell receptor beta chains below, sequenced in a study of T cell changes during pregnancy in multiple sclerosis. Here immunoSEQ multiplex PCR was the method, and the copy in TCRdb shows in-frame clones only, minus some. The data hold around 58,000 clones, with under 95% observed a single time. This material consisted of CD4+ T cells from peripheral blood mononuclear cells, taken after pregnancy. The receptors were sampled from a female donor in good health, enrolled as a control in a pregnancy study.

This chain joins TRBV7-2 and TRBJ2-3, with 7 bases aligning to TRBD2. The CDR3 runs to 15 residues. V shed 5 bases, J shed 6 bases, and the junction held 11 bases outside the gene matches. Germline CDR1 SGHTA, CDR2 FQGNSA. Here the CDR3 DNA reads TGTGCCAGCAGCCAACGGACTAGTTTATCTGATACGCAGTATTTT. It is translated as CASSQRTSLSDTQYF.

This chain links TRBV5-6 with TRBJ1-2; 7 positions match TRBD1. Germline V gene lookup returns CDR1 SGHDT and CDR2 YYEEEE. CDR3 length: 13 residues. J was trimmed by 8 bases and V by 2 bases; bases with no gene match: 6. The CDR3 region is CASSLRQGGGYTF. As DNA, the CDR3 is TGTGCCAGCAGCTTAAGACAGGGCGGGGGCTACACCTTC.

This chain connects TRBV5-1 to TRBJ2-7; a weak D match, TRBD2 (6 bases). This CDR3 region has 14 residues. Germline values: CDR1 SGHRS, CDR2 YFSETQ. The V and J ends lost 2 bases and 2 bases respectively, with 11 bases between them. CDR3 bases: TGCGCCAGCAGCTTTTCCGGGAGCACCTACGAGCAGTACTTC. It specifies CASSFSGSTYEQYF.

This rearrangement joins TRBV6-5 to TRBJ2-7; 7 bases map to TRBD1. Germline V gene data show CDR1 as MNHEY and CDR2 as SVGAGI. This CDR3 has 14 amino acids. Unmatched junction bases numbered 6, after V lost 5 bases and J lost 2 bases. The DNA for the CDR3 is TGTGCCAGCAGTAGGGACAGCCGAACCTACGAGCAGTACTTC. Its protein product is CASSRDSRTYEQYF.

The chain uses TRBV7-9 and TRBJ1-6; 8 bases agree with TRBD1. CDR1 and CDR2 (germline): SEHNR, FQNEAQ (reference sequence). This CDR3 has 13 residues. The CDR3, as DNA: TGTGTCACACAGGGGGTTAATAATTCACCCCTCCACTTT. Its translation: CVTQGVNNSPLHF.

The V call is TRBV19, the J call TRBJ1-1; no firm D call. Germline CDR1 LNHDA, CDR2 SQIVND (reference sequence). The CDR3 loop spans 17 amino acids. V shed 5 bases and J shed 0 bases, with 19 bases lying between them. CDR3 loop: CASSVPPGGVMNTEAFF. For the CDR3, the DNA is TGTGCCAGTAGTGTACCCCCAGGAGGAGTCATGAACACTGAAGCTTTCTTT.

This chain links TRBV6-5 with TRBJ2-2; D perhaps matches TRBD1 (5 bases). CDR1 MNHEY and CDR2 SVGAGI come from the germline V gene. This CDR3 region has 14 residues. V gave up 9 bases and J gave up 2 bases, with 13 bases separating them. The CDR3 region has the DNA TGTGCCAGTATAGGGGCTTCTAACACCGGGGAGCTGTTTTTT. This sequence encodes CASIGASNTGELFF.

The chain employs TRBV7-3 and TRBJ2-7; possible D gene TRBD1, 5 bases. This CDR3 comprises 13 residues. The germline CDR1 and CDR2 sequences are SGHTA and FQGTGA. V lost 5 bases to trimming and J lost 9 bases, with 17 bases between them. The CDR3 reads CASSPDPQGGQYF. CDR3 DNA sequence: TGTGCCAGCAGCCCGGATCCCCAGGGCGGGCAGTACTTC.

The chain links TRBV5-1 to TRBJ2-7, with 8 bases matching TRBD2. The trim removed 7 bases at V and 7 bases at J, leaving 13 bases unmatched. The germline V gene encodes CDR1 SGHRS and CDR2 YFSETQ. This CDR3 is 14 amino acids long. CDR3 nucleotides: TGCGCCAGCTCGAATGCGGGGGGCCTCGGAGAGCAGTACTTC. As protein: CASSNAGGLGEQYF. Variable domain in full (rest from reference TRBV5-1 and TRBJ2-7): KAGVTQTPRYLIKTRGQQVTLSCSPISGHRSVSWYQQTPGQGLQFLFEYFSETQRNKGNFPGRFSGRQFSNSRSEMNVSTLELGDSALYLCASSNAGGLGEQYFGPGTRLTVT.

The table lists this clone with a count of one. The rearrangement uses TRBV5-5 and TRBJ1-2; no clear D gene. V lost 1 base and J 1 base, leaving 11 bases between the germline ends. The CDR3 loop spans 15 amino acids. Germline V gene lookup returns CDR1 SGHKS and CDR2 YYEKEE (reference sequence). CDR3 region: CASSLSLEINYGYTF. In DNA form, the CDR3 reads TGTGCCAGCAGCTTGTCTTTGGAGATTAACTATGGCTACACCTTC.

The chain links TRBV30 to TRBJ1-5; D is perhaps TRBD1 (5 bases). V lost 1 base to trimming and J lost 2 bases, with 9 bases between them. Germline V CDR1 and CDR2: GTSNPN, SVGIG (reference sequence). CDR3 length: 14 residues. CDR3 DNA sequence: TGTGCCTGGAGTGAGGGGTTGGGCAATCAGCCCCAGCATTTT. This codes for CAWSEGLGNQPQHF.

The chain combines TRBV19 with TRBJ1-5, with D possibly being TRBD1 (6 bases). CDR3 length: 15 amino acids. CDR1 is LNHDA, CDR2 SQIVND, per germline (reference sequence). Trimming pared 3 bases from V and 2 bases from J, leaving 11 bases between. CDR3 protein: CASSINRAGNQPQHF. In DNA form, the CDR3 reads TGTGCCAGTAGTATCAACAGGGCCGGCAATCAGCCCCAGCATTTT.

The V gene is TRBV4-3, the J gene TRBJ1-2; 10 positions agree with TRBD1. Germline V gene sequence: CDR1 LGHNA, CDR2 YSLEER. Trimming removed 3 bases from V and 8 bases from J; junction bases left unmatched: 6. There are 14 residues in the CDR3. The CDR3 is CASSHADRGQGYTF. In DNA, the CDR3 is TGCGCCAGCAGCCATGCCGACAGGGGGCAAGGCTACACCTTC.

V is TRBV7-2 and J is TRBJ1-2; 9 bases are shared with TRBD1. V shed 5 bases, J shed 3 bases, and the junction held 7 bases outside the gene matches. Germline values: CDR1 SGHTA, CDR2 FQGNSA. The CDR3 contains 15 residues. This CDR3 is CASSPRTGDHYGYTF. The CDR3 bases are TGTGCCAGCAGCCCGCGGACAGGGGATCACTATGGCTACACCTTC. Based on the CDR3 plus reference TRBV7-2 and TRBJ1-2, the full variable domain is GAGVSQSPSNKVTEKGKDVELRCDPISGHTALYWYRQSLGQGLEFLIYFQGNSAPDKSGLPSDRFSAERTGGSVSTLTIQRTQQEDSAVYLCASSPRTGDHYGYTFGSGTRLTVV.

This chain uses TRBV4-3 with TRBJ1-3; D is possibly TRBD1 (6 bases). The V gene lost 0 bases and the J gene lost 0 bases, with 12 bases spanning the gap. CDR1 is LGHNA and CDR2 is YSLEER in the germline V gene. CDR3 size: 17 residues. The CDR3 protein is CASSQDRGALSGNTIYF. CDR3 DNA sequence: TGCGCCAGCAGCCAAGATCGGGGGGCCCTCTCTGGAAACACCATATATTTT.

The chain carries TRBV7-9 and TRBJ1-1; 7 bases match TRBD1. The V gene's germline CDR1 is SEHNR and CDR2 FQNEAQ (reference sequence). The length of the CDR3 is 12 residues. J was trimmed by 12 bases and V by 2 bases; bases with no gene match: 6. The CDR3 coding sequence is TGTGCCAGCAGCTTAACTGACAGGGAGACTTTCTTT. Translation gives CASSLTDRETFF.

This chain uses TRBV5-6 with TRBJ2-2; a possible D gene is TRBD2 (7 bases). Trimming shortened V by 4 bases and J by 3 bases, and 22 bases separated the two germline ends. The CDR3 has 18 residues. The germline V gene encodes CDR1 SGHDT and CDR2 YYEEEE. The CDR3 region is CASSPGGGPLPYTGELFF. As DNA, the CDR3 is TGTGCCAGCAGCCCGGGGGGCGGGCCGCTGCCCTACACCGGGGAGCTGTTTTTT.

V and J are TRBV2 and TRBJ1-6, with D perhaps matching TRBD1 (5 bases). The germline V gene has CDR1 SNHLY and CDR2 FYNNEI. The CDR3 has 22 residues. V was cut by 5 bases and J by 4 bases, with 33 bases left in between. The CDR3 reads CASSRSYNLRDSREGYNSPLHF. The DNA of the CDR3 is TGTGCCAGCAGTCGAAGTTATAACCTCAGGGATTCTCGGGAGGGTTATAATTCACCCCTCCACTTT. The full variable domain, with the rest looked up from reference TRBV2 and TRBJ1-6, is EPEVTQTPSHQVTQMGQEVILRCVPISNHLYFYWYRQILGQKVEFLVSFYNNEISEKSEIFDDQFSVERPDGSNFTLKIRSTKLEDSAMYFCASSRSYNLRDSREGYNSPLHFGNGTRLTVT.

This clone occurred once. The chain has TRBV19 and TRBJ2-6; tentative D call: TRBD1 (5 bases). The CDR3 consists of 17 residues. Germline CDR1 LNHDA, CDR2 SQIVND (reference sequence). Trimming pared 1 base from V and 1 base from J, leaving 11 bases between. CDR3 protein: CASSIGQGTSGANVLTF. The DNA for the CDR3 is TGTGCCAGTAGTATAGGGCAGGGAACGTCTGGGGCCAACGTCCTGACTTTC.

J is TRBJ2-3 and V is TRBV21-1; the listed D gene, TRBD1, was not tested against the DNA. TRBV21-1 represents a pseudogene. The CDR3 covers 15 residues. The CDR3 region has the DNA TGTGCCAGCAGCAATTGGGCGTTTAGCACAGATACGCAGTATTTT. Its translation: CASSNWAFSTDTQYF.

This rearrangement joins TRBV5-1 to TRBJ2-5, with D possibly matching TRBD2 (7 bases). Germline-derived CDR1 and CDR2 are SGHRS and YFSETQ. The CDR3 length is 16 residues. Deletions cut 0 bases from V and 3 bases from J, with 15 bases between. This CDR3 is CASSLGPGGAEETQYF. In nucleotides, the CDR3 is TGCGCCAGCAGCTTGGGCCCGGGGGGCGCGGAAGAGACCCAGTACTTC.

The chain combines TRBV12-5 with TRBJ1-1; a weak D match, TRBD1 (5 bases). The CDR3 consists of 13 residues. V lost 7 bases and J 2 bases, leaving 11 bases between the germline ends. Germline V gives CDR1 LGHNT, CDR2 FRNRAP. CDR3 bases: TGTGCTAGTGCACAGGAAGTTAACACTGAAGCTTTCTTT. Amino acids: CASAQEVNTEAFF.

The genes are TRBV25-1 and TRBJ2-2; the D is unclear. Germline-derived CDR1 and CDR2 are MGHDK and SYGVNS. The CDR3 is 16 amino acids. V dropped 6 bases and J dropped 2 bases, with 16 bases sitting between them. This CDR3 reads CASRPEMTGNTGELFF. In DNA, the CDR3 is TGTGCCAGCAGACCCGAGATGACGGGTAACACCGGGGAGCTGTTTTTT.